The 14 T cell receptor beta chains listed next were all sequenced from one sample in a study of control samples from healthy donors and cancer patients. Sequencing used immunoSEQ multiplex PCR; TCRdb keeps in-frame clones, though not all of them. Here the sample spans 150,000 or so clones, almost 90% being singletons. The sample consisted of blood. Source of these receptors: a man aged 18 to 30 in good health.

This chain joins TRBV12-3 or TRBV12-4 and TRBJ1-2; D is perhaps TRBD1 (6 bases). V lost 9 bases and J 7 bases, leaving 18 bases between the germline ends. The CDR3 is 13 amino acids. CDR3 residues: CASRWGGVGGYTF. The CDR3 bases are TGTGCCAGTCGTTGGGGGGGCGTAGGTGGCTACACCTTC.

The chain joins TRBV6-5 to TRBJ1-2; D is unclear. Trimming pared 5 bases from V and 8 bases from J, leaving 21 bases between. CDR3 size: 15 residues. Germline V lookup: CDR1 MNHEY, CDR2 SVGAGI. The CDR3 is CASSPSDRFVRGYTF. As DNA, the CDR3 is TGTGCCAGCAGTCCGTCCGACCGATTTGTTCGGGGCTACACCTTC.

The chain carries TRBV6-2 or TRBV6-3 and TRBJ1-2; D gene ambiguous. Trimming shortened V by 0 bases and J by 5 bases, and 10 bases separated the two germline ends. Germline V lookup: CDR1 MNHEY, CDR2 SVGEGT. This CDR3 is built from 14 residues. In DNA, the CDR3 is TGTGCCAGCAGTTACTCGATGGTTAGTTATGGCTACACCTTC. Translation gives CASSYSMVSYGYTF.

J is TRBJ1-1 and V is TRBV2; 8 positions match TRBD1. This CDR3 is built from 13 residues. Per the germline V gene, CDR1 is SNHLY and CDR2 is FYNNEI. V trimming: 5 bases; J trimming: 7 bases; junction bases outside the gene matches: 6. The CDR3 DNA sequence: TGTGCCAGCAGTCCGGGACAGGAAAATGAAGCTTTCTTT. Translated, it gives CASSPGQENEAFF.

The DNA for the CDR3 is TGTGCCAGCAGCGTCGGCAGGGGGCACTCTAATGAAAAACTGTTTTTT. Translation gives CASSVGRGHSNEKLFF. The V and J genes are TRBV9 and TRBJ1-4; 8 bases align to TRBD1. The J segment lost 3 bases and the V segment lost 2 bases, leaving 6 bases of the junction unmatched. Germline loops: CDR1 SGDLS, CDR2 YYNGEE. The CDR3 spans 16 residues.

This sequence joins TRBV28 and TRBJ1-2; 8 bases match TRBD1. The CDR3 sequence is 14 residues long. V shed 6 bases and J 0 bases; nucleotides not matched to a gene: 3. The germline V gene encodes CDR1 MDHEN and CDR2 SYDVKM. CDR3 in amino acids: CASRGTGANYGYTF. Written as DNA, the CDR3 is TGTGCCAGCAGGGGGACAGGAGCTAACTATGGCTACACCTTC.

The CDR3 region is CASSEFRHEGETQYF. The CDR3 bases are TGTGCCAGCAGTGAATTTCGGCATGAAGGGGAGACCCAGTACTTC. V is TRBV25-1 and J is TRBJ2-5; D not certain. Looked up from germline, CDR1 is MGHDK and CDR2 is SYGVNS. The V and J ends lost 1 base and 5 bases respectively, with 14 bases between them. The length of the CDR3 is 15 residues.

J is TRBJ1-1 and V is TRBV7-9; no firm D call. V was shortened by 8 bases and J by 4 bases, with 14 bases between the two germline ends. The CDR3 runs to 13 residues. Per the germline V gene, CDR1 is SEHNR and CDR2 is FQNEAQ (reference sequence). CDR3 region: CASHRAVGTEAFF. The CDR3 region has the DNA TGTGCCAGCCACCGGGCCGTCGGCACTGAAGCTTTCTTT.

This chain links TRBV9 with TRBJ2-5; TRBD2 matches at 15 bases. Germline CDR1 and CDR2: SGDLS and YYNGEE. Germline trimming cut 4 bases from V and 4 bases from J; bases unmatched to any gene: 5. This CDR3 comprises 16 residues. CDR3 nucleotide sequence: TGTGCCAGCAGCCCGGGACTAGCGGGGGGAAGAGAGACCCAGTACTTC. Its translation is CASSPGLAGGRETQYF.

This sequence joins TRBV14 and TRBJ2-1, with TRBD2 identical over 10 bases. CDR1 and CDR2 (germline): SGHDN, FVKESK. V gave up 3 bases and J gave up 5 bases; unmatched junction bases: 13. The CDR3 spans 18 residues. CDR3 loop: CASSQANLWTSGNNEQFF. The DNA for the CDR3 is TGTGCCAGCAGCCAGGCGAACCTATGGACTAGCGGAAACAATGAGCAGTTCTTC.

The rearrangement uses TRBV3-1 (or the pseudogene TRBV3-2) and TRBJ2-5, with TRBD1 matching 9 bases. Looked up from germline, CDR1 is LGHDT and CDR2 is YNNKEL (reference sequence). This CDR3 contains 14 residues. With 4 bases clipped from V and 5 bases from J, the junction kept 5 bases outside the gene matches. The CDR3 loop reads CASSLQGAGETQYF. CDR3 DNA: TGTGCCAGCAGCCTACAGGGGGCAGGTGAGACCCAGTACTTC.

The rearrangement joins TRBV6-5 to TRBJ1-6, with 7 bases identical to TRBD1. The trim removed 2 bases at V and 9 bases at J, leaving 10 bases unmatched. Germline CDR1 is MNHEY and CDR2 is SVGAGI. CDR3 length: 16 amino acids. CDR3 protein: CASSYRAQGNGSPLHF. The CDR3 bases are TGTGCCAGCAGTTACCGGGCACAGGGGAATGGTTCACCCCTCCACTTT.

This chain connects TRBV6-2 or TRBV6-3 to TRBJ1-5, with D possibly being TRBD1 (5 bases). Per germline, CDR1 MNHEY and CDR2 SVGEGT. The CDR3 has 17 amino acids. Trimming pared 1 base from V and 2 bases from J, leaving 15 bases between. The DNA of the CDR3 is TGTGCCAGCAGTTACTTTTACAGGATTCTGGGCAATCAGCCCCAGCATTTT. Its protein product is CASSYFYRILGNQPQHF.

The chain carries TRBV28 and TRBJ1-1; D gene unclear. Deletions cut 2 bases from V and 6 bases from J, with 10 bases between. The CDR3 sequence is 13 residues long. CDR1 and CDR2 from the germline V gene are MDHEN and SYDVKM. CDR3 loop: CASSLAAAAEAFF. The CDR3, as DNA: TGTGCCAGCAGTTTAGCGGCGGCCGCTGAAGCTTTCTTT.